This passage covers 21 T cell receptor beta chains from one sample sequenced in a study of blood T cell repertoires in COVID-19. TCRdb keeps only in-frame clones here, not all; method: immunoSEQ multiplex PCR. The data show around 200,000 clones, around 80% seen once. Sequenced material: peripheral blood. Receptors were obtained from a woman over 75 with active or convalescent COVID-19.

The chain is built from TRBV3-1 (or the pseudogene TRBV3-2) and TRBJ2-3; 8 nucleotides align to TRBD2. The CDR3 runs 14 residues. Per germline, CDR1 LGHDT and CDR2 YNNKEL (reference sequence). J lost 4 bases, V lost 4 bases, and 4 bases had no gene match. CDR3 nucleotide sequence: TGTGCCAGCAGCCCGGGGGGGAACCCAGATACGCAGTATTTT. Translating gives CASSPGGNPDTQYF.

The rearrangement uses TRBV2 and TRBJ1-4, with D uncertain. V lost 0 bases to trimming and J lost 0 bases, with 14 bases between them. In germline, CDR1 is SNHLY, CDR2 FYNNEI. The CDR3 sequence is 18 residues long. CDR3 residues: CASSEAGGQWATNEKLFF. CDR3 nucleotide sequence: TGTGCCAGCAGTGAAGCGGGAGGGCAATGGGCAACTAATGAAAAACTGTTTTTT.

The chain is built from TRBV11-3 and TRBJ2-3; 14 nucleotides agree with TRBD2. The CDR3 is 16 residues long. J was trimmed by 3 bases and V by 1 base; bases with no gene match: 0. CDR1 is SGHNT and CDR2 is YENEEA in the germline V gene. The CDR3 sequence is CASSLGTSGGTDTQYF. The CDR3 nucleotides read TGTGCCAGCAGCTTAGGGACTAGCGGGGGGACAGATACGCAGTATTTT.

Worth noting for this clone: A read error may account for a junction end that differs from germline. The V call is TRBV20-1, the J call TRBJ1-4; 10 nucleotides agree with TRBD1. The germline CDR1 and CDR2 sequences are DFQATT and SNEGSKA (reference sequence). The CDR3 spans 11 residues. CDR3 DNA sequence: TGCAGTGTCAGGGACAGGGGCCAAAGGCTTTTT. Translated: CSVRDRGQRLF.

V gene TRBV7-2 combines with J gene TRBJ1-1; D remains unclear. Germline V CDR1 and CDR2: SGHTA, FQGNSA. V gave up 5 bases and J gave up 4 bases, with 17 bases separating them. The CDR3 spans 15 residues. In nucleotides, the CDR3 is TGTGCCAGCAGCGCAATGAGGGTTGGGAGCACTGAAGCTTTCTTT. This encodes CASSAMRVGSTEAFF.

The chain combines TRBV6-4 with TRBJ1-1, with a possible D match to TRBD1 (6 bases). The CDR3 runs to 14 residues. The germline V gene encodes CDR1 MRHNA and CDR2 SNTAGT. V was clipped by 3 bases and J by 1 base, with 9 bases between them. CDR3 DNA sequence: TGTGCCAGCAGTGAGACAGGAGAGAACACTGAAGCTTTCTTT. Protein: CASSETGENTEAFF.

This clone was counted a few times. A read error may produce the germline difference seen at one junction end. The chain has TRBV3-1 (or the pseudogene TRBV3-2) and TRBJ2-7; D call uncertain. Per the germline V gene, CDR1 is LGHDT and CDR2 is YNNKEL (reference sequence). The CDR3 contains 14 residues. The CDR3 bases are TGTGCCAGCAGCGAAGACAACTTCTTCTACGAGCAGTACTTC. Its translation: CASSEDNFFYEQYF.

To note about this clone: The sample carries other DNA sequences with the same CDR3. The chain employs TRBV10-3 and TRBJ2-1, with a tentative D call TRBD1 (6 bases). Germline V CDR1 and CDR2: ENHRY, SYGVKD. V was trimmed by 6 bases and J by 3 bases, leaving 6 bases between them. The CDR3 has 12 residues. DNA for the CDR3: TGTGCCATCAGGGACAGCTACAATGAGCAGTTCTTC. This encodes CAIRDSYNEQFF.

The chain joins TRBV27 to TRBJ1-2; D is possibly TRBD1 (5 bases). Germline assignment: CDR1 MNHEY and CDR2 SMNVEV (reference sequence). CDR3 length: 14 residues. Trimming left V 5 bases short and J 7 bases short, with 17 bases between. CDR3 loop: CASSPNRYSGGYTF. CDR3 sequence (DNA): TGTGCCAGCAGTCCGAACAGGTATTCTGGTGGCTACACCTTC.

J is TRBJ2-7 and V is TRBV19, with TRBD1 matching 9 bases. Losses at the gene ends were 6 bases for V and 6 bases for J; bases not matched to a gene: 12. Germline-derived CDR1 and CDR2 are LNHDA and SQIVND (reference sequence). The CDR3 totals 15 residues. The CDR3 DNA sequence: TGTGCCAGTAGCATACAGGGGGCTTCGACTCGCGAGCAGTACTTC. It yields the protein CASSIQGASTREQYF.

The chain recombines TRBV14 with TRBJ2-7; possible D gene TRBD1, 5 bases. Germline CDR1 and CDR2: SGHDN and FVKESK. V lost 5 bases and J 4 bases, leaving 9 bases between the germline ends. The length of the CDR3 is 12 residues. The CDR3 nucleotides are TGTGCCAGCAGCGTTCAGGGTTACGAGCAGTACTTC. Translated, it gives CASSVQGYEQYF. The entire variable domain, with the rest obtained from reference TRBV14 and TRBJ2-7, is as follows: EAGVTQFPSHSVIEKGQTVTLRCDPISGHDNLYWYRRVMGKEIKFLLHFVKESKQDESGMPNNRFLAERTGGTYSTLKVQPAELEDSGVYFCASSVQGYEQYFGPGTRLTVT.

The chain couples TRBV7-2 to TRBJ2-7, with D perhaps matching TRBD1 (6 bases). This CDR3 comprises 14 residues. Germline V CDR1 and CDR2: SGHTA, FQGNSA. Trimming left V 1 base short and J 6 bases short, with 13 bases between. The CDR3 protein is CASSLVEGVGEQYF. DNA of the CDR3: TGTGCCAGCAGCTTAGTAGAGGGGGTAGGCGAGCAGTACTTC. The full variable domain, rest sourced from reference TRBV7-2 and TRBJ2-7, is GAGVSQSPSNKVTEKGKDVELRCDPISGHTALYWYRQSLGQGLEFLIYFQGNSAPDKSGLPSDRFSAERTGGSVSTLTIQRTQQEDSAVYLCASSLVEGVGEQYFGPGTRLTVT.

The chain combines TRBV11-3 with TRBJ2-5; TRBD2 might be the D (6 bases). Germline CDR1 is SGHNT and CDR2 is YENEEA. The CDR3 has 15 amino acids. V was cut by 5 bases and J by 5 bases, with 18 bases left in between. The CDR3 bases are TGTGCCAGCAGCCTGGGGTTGGGGGGTGGTGAGACCCAGTACTTC. Translating it yields CASSLGLGGGETQYF.

The CDR3 sequence: CASSPSGSYNEQFF. For the CDR3, the DNA is TGTGCCAGCTCACCATCGGGATCCTACAATGAGCAGTTCTTC. This chain uses TRBV18 with TRBJ2-1, with a tentative D call TRBD2 (5 bases). The CDR3 spans 14 residues. The V end lost 2 bases, the J end lost 1 base, and 6 bases lay between the germline ends. CDR1 KGHSH and CDR2 LQKENI come from the germline V gene. Using reference TRBV18 and TRBJ2-1 for the parts outside the CDR3, the full variable domain is NAGVMQNPRHLVRRRGQEARLRCSPMKGHSHVYWYRQLPEEGLKFMVYLQKENIIDESGMPKERFSAEFPKEGPSILRIQQVVRGDSAAYFCASSPSGSYNEQFFGPGTRLTVL.

V is TRBV14 and J is TRBJ1-1; the D is unclear. The CDR3 extends over 14 amino acids. V was pared by 1 base and J by 1 base, with 7 bases between. Germline CDR1 and CDR2: SGHDN and FVKESK. In nucleotides, the CDR3 is TGTGCCAGCAGCCAAGTAGAGGGGAACACTGAAGCTTTCTTT. This encodes CASSQVEGNTEAFF.

This chain's CDR3 is CASRGVETQYF. CDR3 sequence (DNA): TGTGCCAGCAGGGGCGTCGAGACCCAGTACTTC. The chain combines TRBV2 with TRBJ2-5; D remains ambiguous. V lost 6 bases, J lost 5 bases, and 7 bases lay in between. The CDR3 is 11 amino acids. Germline V lookup: CDR1 SNHLY, CDR2 FYNNEI.

The J gene is TRBJ1-5, the V gene TRBV5-6; D uncertain. Germline CDR1 reads SGHDT; CDR2 reads YYEEEE. With 2 bases removed from V and 3 bases from J, the gap between germline ends came to 3 bases. This CDR3 has 12 amino acids. This CDR3 is CASSFNNQPQHF. DNA for the CDR3: TGTGCCAGCAGCTTCAACAATCAGCCCCAGCATTTT.

The gene calls are TRBV6-5 and TRBJ1-4; 7 positions match TRBD1. CDR1 and CDR2 from the germline V gene are MNHEY and SVGAGI. This CDR3 contains 15 residues. Losses at the gene ends were 0 bases for V and 8 bases for J; bases not matched to a gene: 6. The DNA of the CDR3 is TGTGCCAGCAGTTACTCGGCAGGGGGTGCAGAAAAACTGTTTTTT. Encoded protein: CASSYSAGGAEKLFF.

V gene TRBV11-2 combines with J gene TRBJ2-2; 10 bases align to TRBD2. CDR1 SGHAT and CDR2 FQNNGV come from the germline V gene. The V segment lost 3 bases and the J segment 6 bases; nucleotides outside the gene matches: 1. The CDR3 spans 14 residues. CDR3 nucleotide sequence: TGTGCCAGCAGCTTGGGACTAGCGTCCGGGGAGCTGTTTTTT. This encodes CASSLGLASGELFF. The full variable domain, completed using reference TRBV11-2 and TRBJ2-2, is EAGVAQSPRYKIIEKRQSVAFWCNPISGHATLYWYQQILGQGPKLLIQFQNNGVVDDSQLPKDRFSAERLKGVDSTLKIQPAKLEDSAVYLCASSLGLASGELFFGEGSRLTVL.

The V and J genes are TRBV19 and TRBJ2-2, with 10 bases lining up with TRBD1. CDR3 length: 17 residues. Germline CDR1 reads LNHDA; CDR2 reads SQIVND (reference sequence). Trimming removed 6 bases from V and 4 bases from J; junction bases left unmatched: 11. CDR3 DNA sequence: TGTGCCAGTAGCCACAATACGGGACAGGGGCCCACCGGGGAGCTGTTTTTT. Protein product: CASSHNTGQGPTGELFF.

V usage is TRBV6-5 and J usage is TRBJ2-7, with D possibly TRBD1 on 5 matching bases. Germline CDR1 MNHEY, CDR2 SVGAGI. Trimming cost V 2 bases and J 0 bases, with 14 bases left between them. The CDR3 totals 16 residues. DNA of the CDR3: TGTGCCAGCAGTTACGTCGCAGGGTTGAGCTCCTACGAGCAGTACTTC. Translating gives CASSYVAGLSSYEQYF.